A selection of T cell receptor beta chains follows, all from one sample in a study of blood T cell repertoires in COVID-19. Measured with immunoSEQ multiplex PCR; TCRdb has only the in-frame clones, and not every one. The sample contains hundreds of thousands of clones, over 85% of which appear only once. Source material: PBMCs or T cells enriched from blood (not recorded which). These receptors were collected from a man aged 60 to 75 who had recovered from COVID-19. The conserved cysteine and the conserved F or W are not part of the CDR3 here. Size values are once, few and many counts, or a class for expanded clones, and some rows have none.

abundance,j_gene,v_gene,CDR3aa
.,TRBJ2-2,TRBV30,AWKFGGQVGELF
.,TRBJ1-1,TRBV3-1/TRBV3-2,ASSGRGGRAF
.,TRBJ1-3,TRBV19,ASRTGYSGNTIY
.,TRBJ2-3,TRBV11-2,ASSLVAAGSDTQY
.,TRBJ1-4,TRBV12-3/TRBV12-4,ASSRQGGEKLF
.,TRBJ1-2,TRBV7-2,ASSSSQAGYT
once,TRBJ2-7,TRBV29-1,SVRRAGHGYEQY
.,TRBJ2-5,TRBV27,ASSYSGRPSETQY
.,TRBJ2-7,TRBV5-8,ASSHGGGSPFYEQY
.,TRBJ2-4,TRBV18,ASSPEVGIQY
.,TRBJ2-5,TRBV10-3,AINNAGTGGAFGETQY
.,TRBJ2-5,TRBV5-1,ASSLQLKETQY
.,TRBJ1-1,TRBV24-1,ATSEATGTGLSEAF
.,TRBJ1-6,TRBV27,ASSLGQGGSPLH
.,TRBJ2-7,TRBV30,AWSVGGSTYEQY
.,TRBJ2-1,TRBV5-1,ASNAPGGGSSDEQF
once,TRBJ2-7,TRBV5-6,ASSLDPAGLFEQY
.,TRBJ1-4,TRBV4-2,ASSQDLRGNEKLF
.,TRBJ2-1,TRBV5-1,ASSLSNYNEQF
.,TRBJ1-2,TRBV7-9,ASSLSPPGYT
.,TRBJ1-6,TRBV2,ASSDGTGRNSPLH
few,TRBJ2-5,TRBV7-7,ASSLTGTGKETQY
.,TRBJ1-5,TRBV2,ASSLDRLSNQPQH
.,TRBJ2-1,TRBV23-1,ASSQSSRPGIYNEQF
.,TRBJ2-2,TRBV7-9,ASSPGLAGGNTGELF
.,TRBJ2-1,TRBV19,ASSKTGGYNEQF
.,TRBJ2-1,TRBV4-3,ASSQEGGGGGSEQF